This passage covers 27 T cell receptor beta chains from one sample sequenced in a study of T-cell reconstitution after alpha-beta-depleted transplantation in children. During its preparation, the TCRbeta library received unique molecular identifiers. TCRdb reprocessed the PCR reads via MiXCR and lists one record per CDR3 protein. Here the sample spans about 98,000 distinct CDR3 sequences, 6% to 9% being singletons. The sequencing here drew on PBMCs, taken before TCRalphabeta/CD19-depleted stem cell transplant. The receptors stem from a boy aged 2 to 10 with acute lymphoblastic leukemia, due to receive a stem cell transplant.

The table lists this clonotype with many counts. The chain links TRBV28 to TRBJ2-1; a possible D gene is TRBD2 (7 bases). Germline lookup yields CDR1 MDHEN and CDR2 SYDVKM. V was pared by 3 bases and J by 3 bases, with 12 bases between. The CDR3 totals 15 residues. CDR3 region: CASSLRGLLYNEQFF. As DNA, the CDR3 is TGTGCCAGCAGTTTGCGGGGGCTCCTCTACAATGAGCAGTTCTTC.

This clonotype was detected ten times or more. V is TRBV20-1 and J is TRBJ2-3; 12 nucleotides align to TRBD1. The germline V gene encodes CDR1 DFQATT and CDR2 SNEGSKA (reference sequence). J gave up 6 bases and V 6 bases, and 10 bases lay outside the gene matches. The CDR3 has 15 amino acids. CDR3 DNA: TGCAGTGCCAGGCCGGGACAGGGGGCAATCGATACGCAGTATTTT. Its translation: CSARPGQGAIDTQYF.

V and J are TRBV20-1 and TRBJ2-7; the match to TRBD1 covers 8 bases. This CDR3 spans 14 amino acids. Trimming at V came to 2 bases and at J to 3 bases, leaving 6 bases not matched to a gene. The germline gives CDR1 DFQATT, CDR2 SNEGSKA (reference sequence). CDR3 nucleotide sequence: TGCAGTGCTAGAAGCCGGGACAGGCGCTACGAGCAGTACTTC. This sequence encodes CSARSRDRRYEQYF.

This clonotype was counted at least ten times. CDR3: CASSFNRRSTDTQYF. The CDR3 bases are TGTGCCAGCAGTTTTAACCGCCGAAGCACAGATACGCAGTATTTT. The chain has TRBV12-3 or TRBV12-4 and TRBJ2-3; D unresolved. The CDR3 totals 15 residues. Trimming shortened V by 3 bases and J by 0 bases, and 10 bases separated the two germline ends.

The J gene is TRBJ2-3, the V gene TRBV4-3; D is uncertain. The V gene lost 1 base and the J gene lost 6 bases, with 8 bases spanning the gap. The germline V gene has CDR1 LGHNA and CDR2 YSLEER. The CDR3 loop spans 13 amino acids. This CDR3 reads CASSQGVEDTQYF. Written as DNA, the CDR3 is TGCGCCAGCAGCCAAGGAGTAGAGGATACGCAGTATTTT.

This clonotype has at least ten counts. The CDR3 DNA sequence: TGTGCCAGCAGTTCATCCGGGACAAACTACGAGCAGTACTTC. Its translation is CASSSSGTNYEQYF. The V gene is TRBV6-5, the J gene TRBJ2-7; perhaps TRBD1 as D (6 bases). Germline lookup yields CDR1 MNHEY and CDR2 SVGAGI. V dropped 4 bases and J dropped 3 bases, with 13 bases sitting between them. CDR3 size: 14 residues.

In its sample, this clonotype was seen many times. The chain couples TRBV13 to TRBJ2-7; TRBD2 matches 7 bases. V lost 1 base and J lost 6; bases outside the gene matches: 9. Germline V gene lookup returns CDR1 PRHDT and CDR2 FYEKMQ (reference sequence). There are 15 residues in the CDR3. The CDR3 loop is CASSLAAGRGGEQYF. DNA of the CDR3: TGTGCCAGCAGCTTAGCGGCTGGGCGCGGGGGCGAGCAGTACTTC.

The chain is built from TRBV6-2 or TRBV6-3 and TRBJ2-7, with D perhaps TRBD1 (5 bases). V lost 6 bases, J lost 0 bases, and 15 bases lay in between. Germline values: CDR1 MNHEY, CDR2 SVGEGT. CDR3 length equals 15 residues. DNA for the CDR3: TGTGCCAGCAGCTACGGCGACAGCCCCTCCTACGAGCAGTACTTC. It is translated as CASSYGDSPSYEQYF.

This clonotype was seen many times. The V call is TRBV5-1, the J call TRBJ2-7, with unresolved D. The ends were cut back, 4 bases at V and 3 bases at J, with 8 bases in the middle. The germline gives CDR1 SGHRS, CDR2 YFSETQ. The CDR3 sequence is 12 residues long. The CDR3 here is CASSPDNYEQYF. For the CDR3, the DNA is TGCGCCAGCAGCCCCGACAACTACGAGCAGTACTTC.

This clonotype was detected many times. The chain combines TRBV7-2 with TRBJ2-3; 7 bases map to TRBD2. The J segment lost 4 bases and the V segment lost 3 bases, leaving 10 bases of the junction unmatched. There are 16 residues in the CDR3. Germline CDR1 reads SGHTA; CDR2 reads FQGNSA. The CDR3 loop is CASSFPLGGRSDTQYF. The CDR3 region has the DNA TGTGCCAGCAGCTTCCCCCTGGGGGGGAGGTCAGATACGCAGTATTTT.

The chain carries TRBV6-5 and TRBJ1-6, with 8 bases fitting TRBD1. V shed 6 bases and J 1 base; nucleotides not matched to a gene: 8. The CDR3 extends over 17 amino acids. Germline V gene data show CDR1 as MNHEY and CDR2 as SVGAGI. CDR3 loop: CASRSDRVFSYNSPLHF. The CDR3 coding sequence is TGTGCCAGCAGATCGGACAGGGTTTTTTCCTATAATTCACCCCTCCACTTT.

This clonotype was counted a few times. The chain combines TRBV7-2 with TRBJ1-6; D may be TRBD1 (6 bases). V shed 2 bases and J shed 7 bases, with 9 bases lying between them. Germline lookup yields CDR1 SGHTA and CDR2 FQGNSA. This CDR3 spans 14 amino acids. CDR3 amino acids: CASSLKRGNSPLHF. The CDR3 DNA reads as TGTGCCAGCAGCTTAAAGAGGGGGAATTCACCCCTCCACTTT.

This clonotype was detected ten times or more. The chain links TRBV6-2 or TRBV6-3 to TRBJ2-1, with 13 positions matching TRBD2. The germline V gene encodes CDR1 MNHEY and CDR2 SVGEGT. The J segment lost 9 bases and the V segment lost 4 bases, leaving 9 bases of the junction unmatched. This CDR3 comprises 16 residues. The CDR3, as DNA: TGTGCCAGCAGTTGGGGGACTAGCGGGGCACGTAGTGAGCAGTTCTTC. Its protein is CASSWGTSGARSEQFF.

This clonotype was seen ten or more times. The genes are TRBV27 and TRBJ2-7; tentative D call: TRBD2 (6 bases). The CDR3 has 15 amino acids. Germline assignment: CDR1 MNHEY and CDR2 SMNVEV (reference sequence). Trimming removed 2 bases from V and 3 bases from J, with 14 bases in between. CDR3 residues: CASSLDGGTLYEQYF. CDR3 nucleotide sequence: TGTGCCAGCAGTTTAGACGGGGGTACCCTCTACGAGCAGTACTTC.

This clonotype appeared a few times. This rearrangement joins TRBV5-1 to TRBJ1-1; D perhaps matches TRBD1 (6 bases). Germline values: CDR1 SGHRS, CDR2 YFSETQ. This CDR3 is 13 amino acids long. The V gene lost 2 bases and the J gene lost 4 bases, with 9 bases spanning the gap. Written as DNA, the CDR3 is TGCGCCAGCAGCTTACAGGGTGGCACTGAAGCTTTCTTT. Translated: CASSLQGGTEAFF.

This clonotype came up a few times. V gene TRBV6-1 combines with J gene TRBJ2-3, with no clear D. The CDR3 has 15 amino acids. Germline V lookup: CDR1 MNHNS, CDR2 SASEGT. The V end was cut by 3 bases, the J end by 6 bases, with 16 bases between. This chain's CDR3 is CASSEILVAGDTQYF. CDR3 DNA: TGTGCCAGCAGTGAGATTCTAGTTGCCGGGGATACGCAGTATTTT.

The chain combines TRBV4-2 with TRBJ1-2; 7 bases map to TRBD1. The CDR3 loop spans 18 amino acids. Germline CDR1 LGHNA, CDR2 YNFKEQ. V lost 0 bases, J lost 4 bases, and 14 bases stayed unmatched. The CDR3 sequence is CASSQDLGRGQIRYGYTF. CDR3 DNA sequence: TGTGCCAGCAGCCAAGATCTAGGTAGGGGGCAGATTCGCTATGGCTACACCTTC.

V gene TRBV18 combines with J gene TRBJ2-7; D remains ambiguous. Germline loops: CDR1 KGHSH, CDR2 LQKENI. Trimming removed 1 base from V and 2 bases from J, with 9 bases in between. This CDR3 region has 14 residues. CDR3 amino acids: CASSPLVGPYEQYF. In nucleotides, the CDR3 is TGTGCCAGCTCACCACTCGTTGGCCCCTACGAGCAGTACTTC.

This clonotype has ten or more counts. The V gene is TRBV11-3, the J gene TRBJ2-2; D may be TRBD1 or TRBD2 (6 bases each). The V and J ends lost 2 bases and 3 bases respectively, with 25 bases between them. Germline V lookup: CDR1 SGHNT, CDR2 YENEEA. This CDR3 has 20 residues. This chain's CDR3 is CASSLSVPGAIVTDTGELFF. For the CDR3, the DNA is TGTGCCAGCAGCTTATCCGTGCCGGGGGCAATAGTCACGGACACCGGGGAGCTGTTTTTT.

This clonotype was seen at least ten times. The chain is built from TRBV5-1 and TRBJ1-1; D is possibly TRBD1 (5 bases). V lost 4 bases, J lost 1 base, and 17 bases lay in between. The CDR3 is made up of 16 amino acids. CDR1 is SGHRS and CDR2 is YFSETQ in the germline V gene. The DNA for the CDR3 is TGCGCCAGCAGCCACCCTCGTGGACAAACGAACACTGAAGCTTTCTTT. Residues: CASSHPRGQTNTEAFF.

A word on this clonotype: The junction does not match germline at one end; this may be a read error. The chain couples TRBV7-9 to TRBJ2-5; possible D gene TRBD2, 6 bases. CDR3 length: 12 amino acids. CDR1 and CDR2 from the germline V gene are SEHNR and FQNEAQ (reference sequence). This CDR3 is CASSLSKEGSVF. CDR3 sequence (DNA): TGTGCCAGCAGCTTATCGAAGGAGGGCAGTGTCTTC.

This clonotype came up a few times. V is TRBV14 and J is TRBJ2-3; D is perhaps TRBD1 (6 bases). This CDR3 is built from 15 residues. Trimming shortened V by 3 bases and J by 1 base, and 11 bases separated the two germline ends. Germline V gene sequence: CDR1 SGHDN, CDR2 FVKESK. The CDR3 DNA is TGTGCCAGCAGCCAGGTCAGGGGTGGCACAGATACGCAGTATTTT. Its translation is CASSQVRGGTDTQYF.

This clonotype was seen a handful of times. The chain recombines TRBV5-1 with TRBJ2-1; D possibly corresponds to TRBD2 (5 bases). Germline-derived CDR1 and CDR2 are SGHRS and YFSETQ. CDR3 length: 14 residues. Trimming left V 0 bases short and J 9 bases short, with 13 bases between. CDR3 in amino acids: CASSLASGVTEQFF. The CDR3 nucleotides are TGCGCCAGCAGCTTGGCTTCCGGGGTCACTGAGCAGTTCTTC.

In its sample, this clonotype was seen many times. The chain is built from TRBV4-3 and TRBJ1-1, with D uncertain. Trimming shortened V by 1 base and J by 4 bases, and 7 bases separated the two germline ends. The CDR3 sequence is 13 residues long. Looked up from germline, CDR1 is LGHNA and CDR2 is YSLEER. CDR3 region: CASSQVAVTEAFF. As DNA, the CDR3 is TGCGCCAGCAGCCAAGTAGCCGTCACTGAAGCTTTCTTT.

In the case of this clonotype: It may be a read error: a sequence one base away is much more abundant. V is TRBV20-1 and J is TRBJ2-2, with 10 nucleotides matching TRBD2. CDR3 length: 14 residues. Germline V CDR1 and CDR2: DFQATT, SNEGSKA (reference sequence). The CDR3 region has the DNA TGCAGTGCTCCGTCGAAGCGGGGGGGCGGGGAGCTGATTTTT. Its protein is CSAPSKRGGGELIF.

In its sample, this clonotype was seen a few times. The rearrangement uses TRBV7-8 and TRBJ2-7, with a tentative D call TRBD2 (5 bases). Germline values: CDR1 SGHVS, CDR2 FQNEAQ. The CDR3 extends over 16 amino acids. V lost 0 bases, J lost 3 bases, and 15 bases lay in between. CDR3 amino acids: CASSLALRTGSYEQYF. The CDR3 nucleotides are TGTGCCAGCAGCTTAGCGCTTCGGACGGGAAGCTACGAGCAGTACTTC.

This clonotype was detected ten times or more. This chain links TRBV7-9 with TRBJ1-3; D gene uncertain. V dropped 6 bases and J dropped 0 bases, with 18 bases sitting between them. The CDR3 spans 17 residues. Per the germline V gene, CDR1 is SEHNR and CDR2 is FQNEAQ (reference sequence). CDR3: CASSYLGLSHSGNTIYF. CDR3 coding DNA: TGTGCCAGCAGTTACTTGGGCCTCTCCCACTCTGGAAACACCATATATTTT.